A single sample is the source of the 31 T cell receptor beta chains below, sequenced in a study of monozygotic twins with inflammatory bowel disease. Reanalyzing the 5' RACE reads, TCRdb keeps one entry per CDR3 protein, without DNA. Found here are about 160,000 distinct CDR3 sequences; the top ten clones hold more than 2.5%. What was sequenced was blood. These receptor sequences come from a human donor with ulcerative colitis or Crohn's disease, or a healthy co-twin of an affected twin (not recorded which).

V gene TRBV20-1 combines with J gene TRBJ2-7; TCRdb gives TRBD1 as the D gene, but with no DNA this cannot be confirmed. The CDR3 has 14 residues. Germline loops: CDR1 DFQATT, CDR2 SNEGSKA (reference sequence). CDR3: CSARRRAGSYEQYF.

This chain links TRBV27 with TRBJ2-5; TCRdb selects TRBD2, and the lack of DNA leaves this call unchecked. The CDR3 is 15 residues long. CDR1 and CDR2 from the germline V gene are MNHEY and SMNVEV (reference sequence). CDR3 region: CASSDNSGRGETQYF.

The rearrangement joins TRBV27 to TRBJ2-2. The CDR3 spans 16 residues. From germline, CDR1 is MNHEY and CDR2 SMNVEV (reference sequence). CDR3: CASSHDTIGNTGELFF.

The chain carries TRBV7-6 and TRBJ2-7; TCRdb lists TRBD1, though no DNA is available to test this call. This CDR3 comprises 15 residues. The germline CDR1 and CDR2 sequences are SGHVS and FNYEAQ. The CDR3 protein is CASSRRDRGSYEQYF.

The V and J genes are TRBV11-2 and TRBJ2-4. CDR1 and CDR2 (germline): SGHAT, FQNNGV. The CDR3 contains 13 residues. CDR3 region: CASSLVVKNIQYF.

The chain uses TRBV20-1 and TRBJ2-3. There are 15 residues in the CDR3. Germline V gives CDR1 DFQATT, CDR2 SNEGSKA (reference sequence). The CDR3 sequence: CSARDPRSSTDTQYF.

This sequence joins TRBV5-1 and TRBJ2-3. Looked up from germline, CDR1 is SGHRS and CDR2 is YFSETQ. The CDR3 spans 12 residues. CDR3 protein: CASRLGTDTQYF.

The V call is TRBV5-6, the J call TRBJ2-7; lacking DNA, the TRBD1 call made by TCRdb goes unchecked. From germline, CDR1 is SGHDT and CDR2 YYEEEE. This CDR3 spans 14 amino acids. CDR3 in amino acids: CASSLIGVSYEQYF.

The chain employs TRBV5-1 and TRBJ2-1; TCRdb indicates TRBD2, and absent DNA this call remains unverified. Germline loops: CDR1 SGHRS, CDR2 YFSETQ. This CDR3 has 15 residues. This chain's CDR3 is CASSSSAAGVNEQFF.

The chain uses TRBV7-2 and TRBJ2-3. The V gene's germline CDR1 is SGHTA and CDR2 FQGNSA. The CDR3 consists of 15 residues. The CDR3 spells CASSLVVGWADTQYF. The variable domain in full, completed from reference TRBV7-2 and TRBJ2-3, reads GAGVSQSPSNKVTEKGKDVELRCDPISGHTALYWYRQSLGQGLEFLIYFQGNSAPDKSGLPSDRFSAERTGGSVSTLTIQRTQQEDSAVYLCASSLVVGWADTQYFGPGTRLTVL.

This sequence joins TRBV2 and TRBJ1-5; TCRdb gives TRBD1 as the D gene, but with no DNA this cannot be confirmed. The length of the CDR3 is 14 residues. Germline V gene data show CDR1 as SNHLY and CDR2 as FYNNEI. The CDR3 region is CASKGGGNNQPQHF. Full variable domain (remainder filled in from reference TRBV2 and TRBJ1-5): EPEVTQTPSHQVTQMGQEVILRCVPISNHLYFYWYRQILGQKVEFLVSFYNNEISEKSEIFDDQFSVERPDGSNFTLKIRSTKLEDSAMYFCASKGGGNNQPQHFGDGTRLSIL.

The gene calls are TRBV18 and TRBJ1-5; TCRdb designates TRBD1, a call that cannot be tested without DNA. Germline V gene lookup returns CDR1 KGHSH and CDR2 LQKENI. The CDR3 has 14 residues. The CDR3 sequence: CASSPPGGYQPQHF.

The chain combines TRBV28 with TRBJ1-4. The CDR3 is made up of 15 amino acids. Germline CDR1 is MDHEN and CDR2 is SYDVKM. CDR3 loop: CASSLYGATNEKLFF.

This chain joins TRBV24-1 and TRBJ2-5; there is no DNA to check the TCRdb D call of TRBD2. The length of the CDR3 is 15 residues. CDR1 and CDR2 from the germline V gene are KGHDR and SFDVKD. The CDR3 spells CATSDAGTTPETQYF.

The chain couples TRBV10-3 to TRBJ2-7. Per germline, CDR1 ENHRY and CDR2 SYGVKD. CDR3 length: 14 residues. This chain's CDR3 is CAISESQGNYEQYF.

The chain's CDR3 is CASSQVSMGVDQEQYF. The V call is TRBV4-2, the J call TRBJ2-7; the TRBD2 assignment by TCRdb is unverifiable without DNA. Germline loops: CDR1 LGHNA, CDR2 YNFKEQ. This CDR3 comprises 16 residues.

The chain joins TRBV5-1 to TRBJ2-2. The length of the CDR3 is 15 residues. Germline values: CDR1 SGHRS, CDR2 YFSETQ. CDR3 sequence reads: CASSYVVGNTGELFF.

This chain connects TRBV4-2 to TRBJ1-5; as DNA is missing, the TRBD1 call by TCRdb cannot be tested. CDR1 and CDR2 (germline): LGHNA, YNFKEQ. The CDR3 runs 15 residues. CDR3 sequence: CASSTGQGRNQPQHF.

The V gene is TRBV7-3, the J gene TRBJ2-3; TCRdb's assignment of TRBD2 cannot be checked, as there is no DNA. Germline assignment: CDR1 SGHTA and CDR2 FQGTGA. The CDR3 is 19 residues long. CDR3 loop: CASSDHPTLAAPSTDTQYF. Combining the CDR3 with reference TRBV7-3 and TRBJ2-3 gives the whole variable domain GAGVSQTPSNKVTEKGKYVELRCDPISGHTALYWYRQSLGQGPEFLIYFQGTGAADDSGLPNDRFFAVRPEGSVSTLKIQRTERGDSAVYLCASSDHPTLAAPSTDTQYFGPGTRLTVL.

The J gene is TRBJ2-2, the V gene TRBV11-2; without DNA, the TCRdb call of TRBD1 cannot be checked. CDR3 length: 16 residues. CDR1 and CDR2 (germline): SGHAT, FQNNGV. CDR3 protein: CASSLNQGSRAGELFF.

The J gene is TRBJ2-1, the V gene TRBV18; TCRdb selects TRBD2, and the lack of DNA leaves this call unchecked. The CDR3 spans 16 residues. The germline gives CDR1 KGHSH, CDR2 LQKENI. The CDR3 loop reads CASSPSGLAGYDEQFF.

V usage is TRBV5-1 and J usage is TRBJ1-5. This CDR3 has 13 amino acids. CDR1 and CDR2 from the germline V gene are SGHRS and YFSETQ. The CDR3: CASSRGGDQPQHF.

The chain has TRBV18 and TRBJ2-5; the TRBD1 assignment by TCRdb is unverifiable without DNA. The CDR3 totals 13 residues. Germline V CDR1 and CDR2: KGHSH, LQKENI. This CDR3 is CASSPNRQETQYF.

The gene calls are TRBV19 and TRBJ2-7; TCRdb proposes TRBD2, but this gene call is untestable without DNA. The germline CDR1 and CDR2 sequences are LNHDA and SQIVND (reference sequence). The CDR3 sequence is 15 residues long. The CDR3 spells CASSSSGRSSYEQYF.

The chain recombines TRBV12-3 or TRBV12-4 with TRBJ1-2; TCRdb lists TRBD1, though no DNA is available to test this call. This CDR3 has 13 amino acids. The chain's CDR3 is CASSLGAGAGYTF.

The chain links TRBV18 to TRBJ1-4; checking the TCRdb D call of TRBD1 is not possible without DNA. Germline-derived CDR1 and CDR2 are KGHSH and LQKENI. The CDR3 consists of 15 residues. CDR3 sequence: CASSPPGQQSEKLFF.

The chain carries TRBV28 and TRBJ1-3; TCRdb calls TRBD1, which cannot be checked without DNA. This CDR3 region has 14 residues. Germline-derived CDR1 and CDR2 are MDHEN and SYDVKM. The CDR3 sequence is CASSLYAGANTIYF. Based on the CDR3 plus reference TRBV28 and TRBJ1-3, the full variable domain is DVKVTQSSRYLVKRTGEKVFLECVQDMDHENMFWYRQDPGLGLRLIYFSYDVKMKEKGDIPEGYSVSREKKERFSLILESASTNQTSMYLCASSLYAGANTIYFGEGSWLTVV.

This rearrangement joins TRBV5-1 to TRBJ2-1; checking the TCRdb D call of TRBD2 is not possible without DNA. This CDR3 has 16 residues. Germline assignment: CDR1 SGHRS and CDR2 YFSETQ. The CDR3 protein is CASSLSGGGSYNEQFF.

Here the CDR3 reads CASSFLIPGQGVFEQYF. The chain links TRBV12-3 or TRBV12-4 to TRBJ2-7; without DNA, the TCRdb call of TRBD1 cannot be checked. This CDR3 contains 17 residues.

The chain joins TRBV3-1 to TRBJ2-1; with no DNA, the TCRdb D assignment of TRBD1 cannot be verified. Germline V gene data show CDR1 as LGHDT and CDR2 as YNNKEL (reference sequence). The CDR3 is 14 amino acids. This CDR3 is CASSRQGSYNEQFF.

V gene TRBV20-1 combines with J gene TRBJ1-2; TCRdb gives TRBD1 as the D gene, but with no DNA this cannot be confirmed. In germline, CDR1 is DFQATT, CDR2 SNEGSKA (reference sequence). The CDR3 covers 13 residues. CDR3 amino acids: CSARVGQGSGYTF.